Sequencing of this T cell receptor beta chain was carried out in a study of tumor-infiltrating lymphocytes in primary liver carcinoma. Study at large: Patients of both sexes were 30 to 69 years old.

RNA and DNA were co-extracted from roughly 20-30 mg of unsorted bulk tissue. Surgical resection was used to treat these primary liver carcinoma patients. From around 500 ng total RNA, TCR beta cDNA was generated with a primer in the constant region. ARM-PCR was slightly modified, and three nested multiplex PCR rounds with it gave rise to the TCR beta libraries. Amplification in the first two PCR rounds was performed using TRBV1-TRBV30 forward primers and a C-beta reverse primer for roughly 9 cycles each. TCRdb called the multiplex PCR reads again in MiXCR, with one record for every CDR3 protein. The sample shows roughly 200,000 distinct CDR3 sequences, 85% of them seen only once. There are 16 residues in the CDR3. Germline-derived CDR1 and CDR2 are LGHNA and YSLEER. Whole-study findings and limits: Less overlap was seen in tumor-adjacent and tumor-blood pairs than in tumor region pairs. The top-250-clone fraction was significantly higher in tumors than in blood (p = 0.039).

Comments on this clonotype: Its matching antigen is unknown. Germline and junction disagree at one end, which may indicate a read error.

The TCR originated in a man aged 40-55 years with primary liver carcinoma and hepatitis B virus infection. This chain connects TRBV4-3 to TRBJ2-1; 10 bases agree with TRBD2. The sample was tumor tissue from primary liver carcinoma. In DNA form, the CDR3 reads TGCTCCAGCAGCCAGGCTGCTAGCGGGAGATTGAATGAGCAGTTCTTC. Its protein is CSSSQAASGRLNEQFF.